This TCR beta chain was found in a study of response to subunit inactivated influenza vaccine. This clonotype was seen a few times. Its antigen is currently unknown. Looked up from germline, CDR1 is SGHRS and CDR2 is YFSETQ. This CDR3 spans 14 amino acids. The V end lost 4 bases, the J end lost 1 base, and 8 bases lay between the germline ends. Via MiXCR, TCRdb re-called the RT-PCR reads, giving one row per CDR3 protein. This sample carries roughly 460,000 distinct CDR3 sequences, over 9.5% of them seen once, and the ten largest clones take over 9.5%. Study conclusions and caveats: Authors suggested few new T cells are recruited by each seasonal influenza vaccination.

The gene calls are TRBV5-1 and TRBJ1-4; TRBD1 is a possible D gene (6 bases). The TCR sequence derives from a man aged 45-65 years who received an inactivated influenza vaccine. The material was PBMCs from blood, obtained roughly 6 weeks after vaccination. The CDR3 loop reads CASSLRGTNEKLFF. For the CDR3, the DNA is TGCGCCAGCAGCCTCAGGGGAACTAATGAAAAACTGTTTTTT.